Given below is one T cell receptor beta chain in context. Its antigen remains unknown. This sample is part of a study of cytomegalovirus exposure and HLA in healthy donors. Study-wide findings and caveats: Generally TCR sequences proved uncommon, though certain public TCRs appeared in numerous donors.

Assay: immunoSEQ multiplex PCR; the TCRdb copy retains only in-frame clones and omits some. This table holds 150,000 to 200,000 clones, approximately 86% found once. CDR1 is MNHEY and CDR2 is SVGAGI in the germline V gene. The CDR3 loop spans 15 amino acids. The junction had 15 bases not matched to a gene; V was cut back by 6 bases and J by 7 bases. The V call is TRBV6-5, the J call TRBJ2-7, with TRBD1 identical over 7 bases. The clonotype originates from a man aged 25 to 40 in good health and CMV-seropositive. The specimen sequenced was PBMCs. The CDR3: CASRPRDRSSGEQYF. The CDR3 coding sequence is TGTGCCAGCAGACCCCGGGACAGAAGTTCTGGGGAGCAGTACTTC.